The rows below give T cell receptor beta chains drawn from one sample of a study of Ad26.COV2.S vaccination and SARS-CoV-2 variants. Assay used: immunoSEQ multiplex PCR; TCRdb lists only in-frame clones, some missing. This sample has about 410,000 clones, with 80% to 95% found just once. The sequences come from peripheral blood, collected in a trial of Ad26.COV2.S vaccine versus placebo. Source of these receptors: a person between 18 and 60 years old who received the Ad26.COV2.S COVID-19 vaccine or a placebo. Each CDR3 is given with its conserved first and last residue. Each record gives: D gene, J gene, clone size, V gene, CDR3 DNA, CDR3 protein. D genes are given only for firm matches. Size is omitted from some rows. Given values are once, few, many or a class for expanded clones.

d_call: -
j_call: TRBJ2-1
clone_size: -
v_call: TRBV7-2
cdr3_nt: TGTGCCAGCAGCTTAGGGGGGGCAATGACTGAGCAGTTCTTC
cdr3_aa: CASSLGGAMTEQFF

d_call: TRBD2
j_call: TRBJ2-5
clone_size: -
v_call: TRBV4-1
cdr3_nt: TGCGCCAGCAGCCAAGCCGGGACTAGCGGGGGGTACATACAAGAGACCCAGTACTTC
cdr3_aa: CASSQAGTSGGYIQETQYF

d_call: -
j_call: TRBJ2-1
clone_size: -
v_call: TRBV11-2
cdr3_nt: TGTGCCAGCAGCCGATTGGGGTGGCCCTACAATGAGCAGTTCTTC
cdr3_aa: CASSRLGWPYNEQFF

d_call: -
j_call: TRBJ2-7
clone_size: -
v_call: TRBV11-2
cdr3_nt: TGTGCCAGCAGCCTTGGGGGGACAGCACCCTACGAGCAGTACTTC
cdr3_aa: CASSLGGTAPYEQYF

d_call: -
j_call: TRBJ1-2
clone_size: -
v_call: TRBV6-5
cdr3_nt: TGTGCCAGCAGGGACGGGGACCGGCTTGGCTACACCTTC
cdr3_aa: CASRDGDRLGYTF

d_call: -
j_call: TRBJ1-1
clone_size: -
v_call: TRBV9
cdr3_nt: TGTGCCAGCAGCGTACTAGATGGACAGTTAAGTGGCACTGAAGCTTTCTTT
cdr3_aa: CASSVLDGQLSGTEAFF

d_call: -
j_call: TRBJ2-7
clone_size: few
v_call: TRBV18
cdr3_nt: TGTGCCAGCTCACCGGGCCTTATGGGATCCTACGAGCAGTACTTC
cdr3_aa: CASSPGLMGSYEQYF

d_call: -
j_call: TRBJ2-5
clone_size: -
v_call: TRBV14
cdr3_nt: TGTGCCAGCAGCCAAGGGCAGGGAAGAGGGGAGACCCAGTACTTC
cdr3_aa: CASSQGQGRGETQYF

d_call: TRBD1
j_call: TRBJ1-4
clone_size: -
v_call: TRBV27
cdr3_nt: TGTGCCAGCAGTCCAGGGGGTGGGGAAAAACTGTTTTTT
cdr3_aa: CASSPGGGEKLFF

d_call: -
j_call: TRBJ2-3
clone_size: -
v_call: TRBV2
cdr3_nt: TGTGCCAGCAGTGTTGGGGGGAGCACAGATACGCAGTATTTT
cdr3_aa: CASSVGGSTDTQYF

d_call: TRBD2
j_call: TRBJ2-7
clone_size: -
v_call: TRBV4-1
cdr3_nt: TGCGCCAGCAGCCAAGCTAGCGGGGGGAGCTCCTACGAGCAGTACTTC
cdr3_aa: CASSQASGGSSYEQYF

d_call: -
j_call: TRBJ1-2
clone_size: -
v_call: TRBV28
cdr3_nt: TGTGCCAGCAGTTTCGGCAGGGAATATGGCTACACCTTC
cdr3_aa: CASSFGREYGYTF

d_call: -
j_call: TRBJ2-5
clone_size: -
v_call: TRBV4-3
cdr3_nt: TGCGCCAGCAGCCAAGGCTCCCAGAGGGCCCAGTACTTC
cdr3_aa: CASSQGSQRAQYF

d_call: -
j_call: TRBJ1-1
clone_size: -
v_call: TRBV28
cdr3_nt: TGTGCCAGCAGTTTATCGGGGGGGGAAGATACTGAAGCTTTCTTT
cdr3_aa: CASSLSGGEDTEAFF

d_call: -
j_call: TRBJ2-1
clone_size: -
v_call: TRBV11-3
cdr3_nt: TGTGCCAGCAGCCTCCGGGACGGACCCTACAATGAGCAGTTCTTC
cdr3_aa: CASSLRDGPYNEQFF

d_call: -
j_call: TRBJ2-7
clone_size: -
v_call: TRBV6-2/TRBV6-3
cdr3_nt: TGTGCCAGCAGTTACGTGGCATCCTACGAGCAGTACTTC
cdr3_aa: CASSYVASYEQYF

d_call: TRBD1
j_call: TRBJ2-2
clone_size: -
v_call: TRBV6-7
cdr3_nt: TGTGCCGGACCGGGACAGGGGGCTTCCAAGGACACCGGGGAGCTGTTTTTT
cdr3_aa: CAGPGQGASKDTGELFF

d_call: TRBD1
j_call: TRBJ2-7
clone_size: -
v_call: TRBV4-3
cdr3_nt: TGCGCCAGCAGCCGAGACAGGGTAGGTCCCTACGAGCAGTACTTC
cdr3_aa: CASSRDRVGPYEQYF

d_call: TRBD1
j_call: TRBJ2-5
clone_size: -
v_call: TRBV9
cdr3_nt: TGTGCCAGCAGCGTGGGGAAGGGACAGGGGTCGGGGGAGACCCAGTACTTC
cdr3_aa: CASSVGKGQGSGETQYF

d_call: -
j_call: TRBJ2-4
clone_size: -
v_call: TRBV6-7
cdr3_nt: TGTGCCAGCAGTTACGGTGGCACGGAAATGACCAAAAACATTCAGTACTTC
cdr3_aa: CASSYGGTEMTKNIQYF

d_call: -
j_call: TRBJ2-1
clone_size: -
v_call: TRBV5-1
cdr3_nt: TGCGCCAGCACCTTAGGGAGTTCCTACAATGAGCAGTTCTTC
cdr3_aa: CASTLGSSYNEQFF

d_call: -
j_call: TRBJ1-6
clone_size: -
v_call: TRBV9
cdr3_nt: TGTGCCAGCCCCAGGGGAGGTTCACCCCTCCACTTT
cdr3_aa: CASPRGGSPLHF

d_call: TRBD1
j_call: TRBJ1-2
clone_size: -
v_call: TRBV10-3
cdr3_nt: TGTGCCATCAGTGCGTCAACCGCTTCAGGGGGGGGCTACACCTTC
cdr3_aa: CAISASTASGGGYTF

d_call: -
j_call: TRBJ1-6
clone_size: once
v_call: TRBV9
cdr3_nt: TGTGCCAGCAGCTCCCAGAGGGGCTCGATAAATTCACCCCTCCACTTT
cdr3_aa: CASSSQRGSINSPLHF

d_call: -
j_call: TRBJ2-6
clone_size: -
v_call: TRBV5-1
cdr3_nt: TGCGCCAGCAGCAGGGACTCCCCTTCCTCTGGGGCCAACGTCCTGACTTTC
cdr3_aa: CASSRDSPSSGANVLTF

d_call: TRBD2
j_call: TRBJ2-1
clone_size: -
v_call: TRBV5-1
cdr3_nt: TGCGCCAGCAGTAATAGCGGGGGGGCCAACAATGAGCAGTTCTTC
cdr3_aa: CASSNSGGANNEQFF

d_call: -
j_call: TRBJ1-4
clone_size: -
v_call: TRBV2
cdr3_nt: TGTGCCAGCAGTGAAAACGGGGGCTTTGGGGAAAAACTGTTTTTT
cdr3_aa: CASSENGGFGEKLFF

d_call: -
j_call: TRBJ2-2
clone_size: -
v_call: TRBV29-1
cdr3_nt: TGCAGCGTGCCTTATAACACCGGGGAGCTGTTTTTT
cdr3_aa: CSVPYNTGELFF

d_call: TRBD2
j_call: TRBJ2-7
clone_size: few
v_call: TRBV9
cdr3_nt: TGTGCCAGCAGGTTACTTAGCGGGGGGGCACTCTACGAGCAGTACTTC
cdr3_aa: CASRLLSGGALYEQYF

d_call: -
j_call: TRBJ2-4
clone_size: -
v_call: TRBV5-8
cdr3_nt: TGTGCCGACCTACCCCAGCCGCCGGGTGGCAAAAACATTCAGTACTTC
cdr3_aa: CADLPQPPGGKNIQYF

d_call: -
j_call: TRBJ1-2
clone_size: -
v_call: TRBV9
cdr3_nt: TGTGCCAGCAGCGTAGGTGAGGCCAGAGTCTATGGCTACACCTTC
cdr3_aa: CASSVGEARVYGYTF

d_call: -
j_call: TRBJ1-2
clone_size: -
v_call: TRBV6-5
cdr3_nt: TGTGCCAGCAGTACCTCAAGGGTTCACTATGGCTACACCTTC
cdr3_aa: CASSTSRVHYGYTF

d_call: TRBD1
j_call: TRBJ2-1
clone_size: -
v_call: TRBV28
cdr3_nt: TGTGCCAGCAGTTTAATCTCAACAGGGGAAGGTGAGCAGTTCTTC
cdr3_aa: CASSLISTGEGEQFF

d_call: TRBD1
j_call: TRBJ2-7
clone_size: -
v_call: TRBV2
cdr3_nt: TGTGCCAGCAGTCAGGGACAGTACGAGCAGTACTTC
cdr3_aa: CASSQGQYEQYF

d_call: -
j_call: TRBJ1-5
clone_size: -
v_call: TRBV27
cdr3_nt: TGTGCCAGCCGGGAGGGGTATAGCAATCAGCCCCAGCATTTT
cdr3_aa: CASREGYSNQPQHF

d_call: -
j_call: TRBJ1-4
clone_size: -
v_call: TRBV6-5
cdr3_nt: TGTGCCAGCAGTTACTCTCGGGGGGCGCGGGAAAAACTGTTTTTT
cdr3_aa: CASSYSRGAREKLFF

d_call: -
j_call: TRBJ2-2
clone_size: -
v_call: TRBV28
cdr3_nt: TGTGCCAGCAGTTTACGAAACAGGGCTGTCGGGGAGCTGTTTTTT
cdr3_aa: CASSLRNRAVGELFF

d_call: -
j_call: TRBJ1-2
clone_size: -
v_call: TRBV9
cdr3_nt: TGTGCCAGCAGCGTAGGGCAGGCCCCCCGCTACACCTTC
cdr3_aa: CASSVGQAPRYTF

d_call: -
j_call: TRBJ2-1
clone_size: -
v_call: TRBV15
cdr3_nt: TGTGCCACCAGCAGGGGCCCCAATGAGCAGTTCTTC
cdr3_aa: CATSRGPNEQFF

d_call: -
j_call: TRBJ2-7
clone_size: -
v_call: TRBV5-1
cdr3_nt: TGCGCCAGCAGCTTGGCGGGGGGCCACGAGCAGTACTTC
cdr3_aa: CASSLAGGHEQYF

d_call: -
j_call: TRBJ1-1
clone_size: -
v_call: TRBV30
cdr3_nt: TGTGCCTGGAGTGGGAAGGGGATGATGAACACTGAAGCTTTCTTT
cdr3_aa: CAWSGKGMMNTEAFF

d_call: -
j_call: TRBJ2-3
clone_size: -
v_call: TRBV27
cdr3_nt: TGTGCCAGCAGTTTAGTCCAGGGCACAGATACGCAGTATTTT
cdr3_aa: CASSLVQGTDTQYF

d_call: -
j_call: TRBJ2-5
clone_size: -
v_call: TRBV5-4
cdr3_nt: TGTGCCAGCAGATTCCAAGGAGAGACCCAGTACTTC
cdr3_aa: CASRFQGETQYF

d_call: -
j_call: TRBJ2-5
clone_size: -
v_call: TRBV5-5
cdr3_nt: TGTGCCAGCAGCCGTCAGACAGCTCAAGAGACCCAGTACTTC
cdr3_aa: CASSRQTAQETQYF

d_call: TRBD1
j_call: TRBJ1-4
clone_size: -
v_call: TRBV6-5
cdr3_nt: TGTGCCAGCAGTAAGGACAGGGGGCATGGGGAAAAACTGTTTTTT
cdr3_aa: CASSKDRGHGEKLFF

d_call: -
j_call: TRBJ2-5
clone_size: once
v_call: TRBV30
cdr3_nt: TGTGCCTGCAAGACTAGACCTAAAGAGACCCAGTACTTC
cdr3_aa: CACKTRPKETQYF

d_call: -
j_call: TRBJ2-7
clone_size: once
v_call: TRBV28
cdr3_nt: TGTGCCAGCAGTTCCATGATCCGAGACGAGCAGTACTTC
cdr3_aa: CASSSMIRDEQYF

d_call: -
j_call: TRBJ2-2
clone_size: -
v_call: TRBV4-3
cdr3_nt: TGCGCCAGCAGCGGAGAGGTTACAGGGAGCACCGGGGAGCTGTTTTTT
cdr3_aa: CASSGEVTGSTGELFF

d_call: -
j_call: TRBJ2-1
clone_size: -
v_call: TRBV25-1
cdr3_nt: TGTGCCAGCAGTGAAGCGGGGGCCCTATATGAGCAGTTCTTC
cdr3_aa: CASSEAGALYEQFF